This TCR beta chain was captured by sequencing in a study of blood T cell repertoires in COVID-19. Turning to the study itself: Some COVID-19 samples were acute and others convalescent; all came from the United States, Italy and Spain. Sample material is recorded as cDNA or gDNA derived from T cells, B-cell-depleted T cells, or PBMCs.

Study processing details: For nucleated cells, counts were estimated from reference gene primer amplification. Data came from immunoSEQ multiplex PCR; TCRdb stores just in-frame clones and leaves some out. D and trimming come from the DNA, and the V and J calls and clone size come from that table. In the table there are 200,000 to 300,000 clones, over 75% of which are singletons. This CDR3 is 15 amino acids long. From germline, CDR1 is MNHEY and CDR2 SVGAGI. V lost 6 bases and J 6 bases, leaving 19 bases between the germline ends. The specimen was peripheral blood. J is TRBJ2-3 and V is TRBV6-5; the D gene is possibly TRBD2 (5 bases). This TCR was recovered from a human donor in a cohort sampled during active COVID-19. The CDR3 region is CASSLRGTLVDTQYF. DNA for the CDR3: TGTGCCAGCAGCCTCCGGGGAACCCTAGTGGATACGCAGTATTTT.